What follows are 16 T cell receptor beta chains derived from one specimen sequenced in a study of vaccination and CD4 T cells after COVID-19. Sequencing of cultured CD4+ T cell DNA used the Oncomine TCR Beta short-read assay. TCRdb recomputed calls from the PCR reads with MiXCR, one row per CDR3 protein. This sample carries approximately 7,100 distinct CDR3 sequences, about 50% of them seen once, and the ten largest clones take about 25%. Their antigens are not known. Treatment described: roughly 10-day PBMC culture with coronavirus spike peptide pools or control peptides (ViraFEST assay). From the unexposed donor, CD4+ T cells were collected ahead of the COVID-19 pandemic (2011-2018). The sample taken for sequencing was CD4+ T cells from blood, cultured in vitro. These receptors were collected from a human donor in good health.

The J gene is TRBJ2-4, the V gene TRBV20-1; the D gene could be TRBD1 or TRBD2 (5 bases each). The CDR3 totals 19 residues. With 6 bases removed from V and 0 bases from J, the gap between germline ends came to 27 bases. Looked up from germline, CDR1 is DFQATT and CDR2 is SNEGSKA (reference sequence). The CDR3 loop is CSAGPGPKTRLLAKNIQYF. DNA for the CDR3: TGCAGTGCCGGACCGGGACCGAAGACTCGATTACTAGCCAAAAACATTCAGTACTTC.

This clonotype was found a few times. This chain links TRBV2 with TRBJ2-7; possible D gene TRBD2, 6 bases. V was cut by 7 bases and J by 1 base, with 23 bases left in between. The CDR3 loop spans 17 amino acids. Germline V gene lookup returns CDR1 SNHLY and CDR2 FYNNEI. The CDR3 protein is CASMDMPGAGRSYEQYF. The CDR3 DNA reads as TGTGCCAGCATGGACATGCCGGGAGCAGGGAGGTCCTACGAGCAGTACTTC. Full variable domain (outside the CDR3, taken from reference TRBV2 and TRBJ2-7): EPEVTQTPSHQVTQMGQEVILRCVPISNHLYFYWYRQILGQKVEFLVSFYNNEISEKSEIFDDQFSVERPDGSNFTLKIRSTKLEDSAMYFCASMDMPGAGRSYEQYFGPGTRLTVT.

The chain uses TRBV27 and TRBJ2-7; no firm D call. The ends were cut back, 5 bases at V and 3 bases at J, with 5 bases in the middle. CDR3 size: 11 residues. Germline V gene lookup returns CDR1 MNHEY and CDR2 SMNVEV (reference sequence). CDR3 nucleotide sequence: TGTGCCAGCAGTGACCACTACGAGCAGTACTTC. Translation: CASSDHYEQYF.

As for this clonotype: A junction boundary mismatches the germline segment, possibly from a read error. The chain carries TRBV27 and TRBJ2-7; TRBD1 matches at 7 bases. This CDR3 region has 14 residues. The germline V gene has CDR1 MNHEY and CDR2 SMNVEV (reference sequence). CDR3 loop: CASRLTGWAYEQYF. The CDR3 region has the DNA TGTGCCAGCAGACTGACAGGGTGGGCCTACGAGCAGTATTTC.

The CDR3 spells CSAPQVLSNQPQHF. CDR3 DNA sequence: TGCAGTGCTCCGCAGGTACTTAGCAATCAGCCCCAGCATTTT. The V gene is TRBV20-1, the J gene TRBJ1-5; D gene ambiguous. The CDR3 sequence is 14 residues long. From germline, CDR1 is DFQATT and CDR2 SNEGSKA (reference sequence). The V and J ends lost 5 bases and 0 bases respectively, with 11 bases between them.

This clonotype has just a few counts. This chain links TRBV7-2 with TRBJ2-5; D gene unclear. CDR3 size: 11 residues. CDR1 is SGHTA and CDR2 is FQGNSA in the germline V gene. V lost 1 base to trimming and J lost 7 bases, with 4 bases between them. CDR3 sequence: CASSLDATQYF. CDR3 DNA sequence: TGTGCCAGCAGCTTAGATGCGACCCAGTACTTC.

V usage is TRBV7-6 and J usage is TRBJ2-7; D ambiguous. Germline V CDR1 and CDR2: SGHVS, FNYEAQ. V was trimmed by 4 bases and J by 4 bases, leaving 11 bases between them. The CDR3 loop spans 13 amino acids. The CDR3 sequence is CASSSPTEYEQYF. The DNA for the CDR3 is TGTGCCAGCAGCTCCCCGACTGAATACGAGCAGTACTTC.

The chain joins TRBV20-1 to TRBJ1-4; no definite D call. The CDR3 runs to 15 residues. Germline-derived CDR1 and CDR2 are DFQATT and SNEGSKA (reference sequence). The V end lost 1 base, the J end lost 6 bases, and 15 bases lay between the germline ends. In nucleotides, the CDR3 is TGCAGTGCTAGAGGGGGATTCTTACGGCATGAAAAACTGTTTTTT. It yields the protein CSARGGFLRHEKLFF.

CDR3 loop: CASRTGTANTEAFF. CDR3 nucleotides: TGTGCCAGCAGGACGGGGACGGCGAACACTGAAGCTTTCTTT. J is TRBJ1-1 and V is TRBV2; D may be TRBD1 (5 bases). The V gene's germline CDR1 is SNHLY and CDR2 FYNNEI. CDR3 length: 14 amino acids. V lost 6 bases, J lost 1 base, and 12 bases lay in between. The variable domain in full, with the rest retrieved from reference TRBV2 and TRBJ1-1, is EPEVTQTPSHQVTQMGQEVILRCVPISNHLYFYWYRQILGQKVEFLVSFYNNEISEKSEIFDDQFSVERPDGSNFTLKIRSTKLEDSAMYFCASRTGTANTEAFFGQGTRLTVV.

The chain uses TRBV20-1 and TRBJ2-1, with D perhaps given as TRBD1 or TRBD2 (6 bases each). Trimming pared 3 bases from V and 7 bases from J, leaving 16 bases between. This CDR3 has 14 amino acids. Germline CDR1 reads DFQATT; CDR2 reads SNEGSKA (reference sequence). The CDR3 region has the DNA TGCAGTGCTAGGAGGGGGGCAGGGAGAAATGAGCAGTTCTTC. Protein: CSARRGAGRNEQFF.

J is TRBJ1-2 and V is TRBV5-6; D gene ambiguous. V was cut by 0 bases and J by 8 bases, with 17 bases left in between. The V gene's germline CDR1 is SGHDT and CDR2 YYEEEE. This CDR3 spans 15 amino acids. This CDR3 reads CASSLEAGFGQGYTF. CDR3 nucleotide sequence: TGTGCCAGCAGCTTGGAAGCGGGGTTCGGCCAGGGCTACACCTTC.

The CDR3: CASSWSDGLSSYNSPLHF. Written as DNA, the CDR3 is TGCGCCAGCAGCTGGTCGGACGGACTAAGCTCCTATAATTCACCCCTCCACTTT. This rearrangement joins TRBV5-1 to TRBJ1-6; no clear D gene. CDR1 SGHRS and CDR2 YFSETQ come from the germline V gene. Trimming took 3 bases from V and 0 from J, leaving 16 bases between them. The CDR3 extends over 18 amino acids.

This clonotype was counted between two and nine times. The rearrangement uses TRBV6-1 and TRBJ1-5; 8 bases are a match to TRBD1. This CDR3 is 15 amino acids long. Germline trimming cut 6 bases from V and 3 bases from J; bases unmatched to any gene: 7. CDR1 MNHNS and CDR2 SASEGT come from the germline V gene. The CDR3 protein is CASRSSRGLNQPQHF. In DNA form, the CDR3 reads TGTGCCAGCAGGAGTTCCAGGGGGCTCAATCAGCCCCAGCATTTT.

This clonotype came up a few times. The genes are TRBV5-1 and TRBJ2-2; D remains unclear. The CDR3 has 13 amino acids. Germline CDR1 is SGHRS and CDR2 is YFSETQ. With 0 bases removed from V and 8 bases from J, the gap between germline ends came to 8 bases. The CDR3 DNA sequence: TGCGCCAGCAGCTTGGTCGCTGAGGGGGAGCTGTTTTTT. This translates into CASSLVAEGELFF.

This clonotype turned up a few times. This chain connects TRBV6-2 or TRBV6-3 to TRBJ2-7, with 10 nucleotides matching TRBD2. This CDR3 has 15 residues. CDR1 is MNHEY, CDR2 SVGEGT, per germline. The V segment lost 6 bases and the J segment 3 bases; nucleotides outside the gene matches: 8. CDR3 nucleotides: TGTGCCAGCAGGCCTCTAGCGGGGGACCTCTACGAGCAGTACTTC. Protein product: CASRPLAGDLYEQYF.

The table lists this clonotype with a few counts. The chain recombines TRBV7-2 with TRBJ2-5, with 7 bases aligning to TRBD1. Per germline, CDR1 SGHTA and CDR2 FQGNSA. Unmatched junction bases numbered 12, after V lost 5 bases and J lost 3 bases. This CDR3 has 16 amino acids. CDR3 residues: CASSPRRTGSEETQYF. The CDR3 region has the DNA TGTGCCAGCAGCCCCCGCCGGACAGGCTCGGAAGAGACCCAGTACTTC. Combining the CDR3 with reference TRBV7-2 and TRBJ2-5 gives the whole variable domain GAGVSQSPSNKVTEKGKDVELRCDPISGHTALYWYRQSLGQGLEFLIYFQGNSAPDKSGLPSDRFSAERTGGSVSTLTIQRTQQEDSAVYLCASSPRRTGSEETQYFGPGTRLLVL.